This TCR beta chain was recovered during a study of CD8+CD57+ T cells in acquired aplastic anemia. Study overall: DNA from sorted CD4+ and CD8+ cells averaged around 3.5 ug.

CDR3 and TCR beta VDJ profiling relied on a genomic DNA template. TCRdb passed the reads through MiXCR, listing each CDR3 protein once. The repertoire holds 400,000 to 600,000 distinct CDR3 sequences, roughly a third seen once, with roughly 0.8% in the top ten. Germline CDR1 is MNHNS and CDR2 is SASEGT. There are 13 residues in the CDR3. Between the trimmed V and J ends, which lost 1 base and 4 bases, there was a span of 8 bases. Previously, flow cytometry had revealed CD8+CD57+ cell expansion in the patients chosen for sequencing. The chain is built from TRBV6-1 and TRBJ2-7; D gene uncertain. This clonotype was sampled from a human donor with aplastic anemia. The sequencing sample was made of sorted CD4+, CD8+, or CD8+CD57+ T cells (not recorded which) from PBMCs. CDR3 amino acids: CASSEGTVYEQYF. The CDR3 coding sequence is TGTGCCAGCAGTGAAGGTACGGTTTACGAGCAGTACTTC.